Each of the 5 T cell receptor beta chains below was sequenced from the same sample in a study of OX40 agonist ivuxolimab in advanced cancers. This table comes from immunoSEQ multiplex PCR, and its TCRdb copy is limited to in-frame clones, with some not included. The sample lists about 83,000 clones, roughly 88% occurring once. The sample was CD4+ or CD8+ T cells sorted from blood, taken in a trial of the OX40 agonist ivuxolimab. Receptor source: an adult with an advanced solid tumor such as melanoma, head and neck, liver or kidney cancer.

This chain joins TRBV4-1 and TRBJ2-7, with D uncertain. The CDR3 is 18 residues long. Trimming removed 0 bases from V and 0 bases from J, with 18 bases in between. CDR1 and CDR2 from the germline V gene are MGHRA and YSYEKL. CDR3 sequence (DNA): TGCGCCAGCAGCCAAGATAAAGGAGCGTATCGTGCCTCCTACGAGCAGTACTTC. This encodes CASSQDKGAYRASYEQYF.

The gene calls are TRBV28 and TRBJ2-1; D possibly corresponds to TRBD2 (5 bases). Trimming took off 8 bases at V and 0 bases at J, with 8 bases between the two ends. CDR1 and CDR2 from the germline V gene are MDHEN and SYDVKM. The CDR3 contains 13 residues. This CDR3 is CASQGSSYNEQFF. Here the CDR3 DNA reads TGTGCCAGCCAAGGGAGCTCCTACAATGAGCAGTTCTTC.

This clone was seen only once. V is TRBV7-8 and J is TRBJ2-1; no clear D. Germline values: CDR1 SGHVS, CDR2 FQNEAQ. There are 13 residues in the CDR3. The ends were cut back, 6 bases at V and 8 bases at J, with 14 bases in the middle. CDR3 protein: CASSPPAGYEQFF. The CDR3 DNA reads TGTGCCAGCAGTCCCCCCGCCGGATATGAGCAGTTCTTC.

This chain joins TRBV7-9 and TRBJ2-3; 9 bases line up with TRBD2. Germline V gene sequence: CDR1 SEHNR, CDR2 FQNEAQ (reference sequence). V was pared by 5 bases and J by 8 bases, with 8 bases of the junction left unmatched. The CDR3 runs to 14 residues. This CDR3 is CASSILAGAGTQYF. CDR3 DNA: TGTGCCAGCAGCATATTAGCGGGGGCAGGTACGCAGTATTTT.

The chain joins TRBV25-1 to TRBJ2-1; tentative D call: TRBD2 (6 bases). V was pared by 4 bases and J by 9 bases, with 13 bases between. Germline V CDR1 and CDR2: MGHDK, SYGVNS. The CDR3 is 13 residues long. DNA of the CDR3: TGTGCCAGCAGTGTCCCAGCGGAGGGTGAGCAGTTCTTC. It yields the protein CASSVPAEGEQFF.